What follows are 3 T cell receptor beta chains derived from one specimen sequenced in a study of T cells in Graves' hyperthyroidism and ophthalmopathy. Amplified regions were TCR beta CDR3 sequences from RNA transcripts. The TCR CDR3 was amplified in a first-round RT-PCR using the HTBI primer set. TCRdb independently ran MiXCR on the multiplex PCR reads; one entry per CDR3 protein. Seen here are 270,000 or so distinct CDR3 sequences, approximately 26% observed once, and the top ten hold around 30%. Sequenced: blood. These receptors were collected from a man aged 35-49 years with Graves' hyperthyroidism that later progressed to Graves' ophthalmopathy.

This clonotype was counted many times. This chain connects TRBV11-3 to TRBJ2-1; 7 bases align to TRBD2. Germline V gene lookup returns CDR1 SGHNT and CDR2 YENEEA. The V segment lost 3 bases and the J segment 9 bases; nucleotides outside the gene matches: 11. The CDR3 sequence is 15 residues long. The CDR3 coding sequence is TGTGCCAGCAGCTTCTTGGGGGAGGGTGGAAGTGAGCAGTTCTTC. Amino acid sequence: CASSFLGEGGSEQFF.

This clonotype was seen at least ten times. The chain has TRBV20-1 and TRBJ2-5; 9 nucleotides line up with TRBD1. J gave up 4 bases and V 2 bases, and 2 bases lay outside the gene matches. The CDR3 is 13 residues long. CDR1 and CDR2 (germline): DFQATT, SNEGSKA (reference sequence). The CDR3 loop reads CSARWTGAETQYF. Here the CDR3 DNA reads TGCAGTGCTAGATGGACAGGGGCAGAGACCCAGTACTTC.

This clonotype has only one observation. The rearrangement links TRBV5-4 to TRBJ1-1; D is unclear. CDR3 length equals 14 residues. V was shortened by 0 bases and J by 5 bases, with 11 bases between the two germline ends. Germline V gene sequence: CDR1 SGHNT, CDR2 YYREEE (reference sequence). As DNA, the CDR3 is TGTGCCAGCAGCTTGGACACCGTGGCAACTGAAGCTTTCTTT. Its translation: CASSLDTVATEAFF.